This entry is about one T cell receptor (beta chain). As yet, its antigen is unknown. This sample is part of a study of T cells after yellow fever vaccination. For the study at large: Preparation of the low-cell-number fractions used SMART-Seq v4 Ultra Low Input.

Study-wide points: Booster sampling recovered most clones from primary vaccination (about 97% CD4, approximately 88% CD8). Relatively few clonotypes were ones that appeared in both CD4 and CD8 compartments.

TCRdb redid the calling of the 5' RACE reads with MiXCR, one entry per CDR3 protein. Of 300,000 to 450,000 distinct CDR3 sequences listed, about 7.8% are singletons. V dropped 0 bases and J dropped 7 bases, with 16 bases sitting between them. CDR1 SGHAT and CDR2 FQNNGV come from the germline V gene. The CDR3 extends over 16 amino acids. The chain is built from TRBV11-2 and TRBJ2-1; D may be TRBD1 (5 bases). Here the sequenced sample was PBMCs, taken roughly 45 days after the first yellow fever vaccination. The clonotype comes from a man younger than 35 who received the YFV17D yellow fever vaccine. The CDR3 DNA follows: TGTGCCAGCAGCTTAGAGGCAGTCAGGGTGTGGAATGAGCAGTTCTTC. The encoded protein is CASSLEAVRVWNEQFF.